This T cell receptor beta chain is drawn from a study of T cell changes during pregnancy in multiple sclerosis (dated by TCRdb to between 2019 and 2020). General notes on the study: The study examined how the T cell repertoire changed over the course of pregnancy in women with multiple sclerosis.

This clone has a handful of counts. Its antigen is not yet known. Base qualities are missing; no much larger clone stands one base away. Per the germline V gene, MRHNA is the CDR1 and SNTAGT is the CDR2. Between the V and J ends, shortened by 3 bases and 4 bases respectively, the junction contains 11 bases. From its cysteine to its phenylalanine, the CDR3 spans 14 amino acids. Here the CDR3 DNA is all that survives: 42 bases in frame from base 1. Receptors were amplified or captured by the immunoSEQ multiplex PCR assay. TCRdb mirrors the immuneACCESS table, restricted to in-frame sequences. Some clones are absent from its copies; in checked studies, under half trace to an unresolved V gene, and the reason for the others is unknown. The sample table contains roughly 56,000 clones; only one count was recorded for around 90% of them. The ten biggest clones cover 1.5% to 2% of the sample.

This sequence was found in a female donor with multiple sclerosis, enrolled in a pregnancy study. The sample in question was peripheral blood, obtained in the first trimester of pregnancy. The receptor chain draws on TRBV6-4 and TRBJ2-3; the D gene is perhaps TRBD1, from 5 matching bases. Here is the DNA: TGTGCCAGCAGTGAGGGCCAGGGTTCAGATACGCAGTATTTT. It translates to CASSEGQGSDTQYF.